This T cell receptor beta chain came from a study of Tregs in tolerant kidney transplant recipients. General observations from the study: Tregs expanded with activated donor B cells seemed most donor-specific.

On this clone: Its antigen is as yet unknown. The sequenced fragment ends 3 residues before the CDR3 boundary, so the rest is inferred from the germline J gene.

TCRdb's table, derived via immunoSEQ multiplex PCR, lists solely in-frame clones and lacks some. Its table records some 52,000 clones. The CDR3 runs to 16 residues. Germline values: CDR1 PRHDT, CDR2 FYEKMQ (reference sequence). The V and J ends lost 4 bases and 0 bases, in that order; junction bases with no gene match: 2. The TCR was taken from a human donor who received a combined kidney and bone marrow transplant. The sample was CD4+ T cells from blood, taken before the transplant. The rearrangement uses TRBV13 and TRBJ2-6; 8 bases are a match to TRBD1. The sequenced CDR3 bases are TGTGCCAGCAGCTCCGACAGGGGCTCTGGGGCCAACGTC. This gives the protein CASSSDRGSGANV. The whole CDR3 protein is CASSSDRGSGANVLTF. The full variable domain, with the rest looked up from reference TRBV13 and TRBJ2-6, is AAGVIQSPRHLIKEKRETATLKCYPIPRHDTVYWYQQGPGQDPQFLISFYEKMQSDKGSIPDRFSAQQFSDYHSELNMSSLELGDSALYFCASSSDRGSGANVLTFGAGSRLTVL.